This TCR beta chain was identified in a study of cytomegalovirus exposure and HLA in healthy donors. About the research overall: According to later analysis, the same platform produced the 120 validation and 600 to 800 first-cohort repertoires.

Overall study findings and caveats: There were 150 to 200 TCR beta chains listed as cytomegalovirus-associated.

The CDR3 runs to 9 residues. CDR1 and CDR2 (germline): DFQATT, SNEGSKA (reference sequence). V was cut by 5 bases and J by 8 bases, with 5 bases left in between. Clones were sequenced by immunoSEQ multiplex PCR, and TCRdb holds only the in-frame ones, with some missing. The sample has more than 120,000 clones, approximately 86% seen once. This clone occurred a few times. Its antigen is still unknown. The J gene is TRBJ2-3, the V gene TRBV20-1; D call uncertain. The receptor was isolated from a man between 18 and 35 years old in good health and CMV-seropositive. Sequenced material: PBMCs. DNA of the CDR3: TGCAGTGCTTCCGGTACGCAGTATTTT. Translation: CSASGTQYF.